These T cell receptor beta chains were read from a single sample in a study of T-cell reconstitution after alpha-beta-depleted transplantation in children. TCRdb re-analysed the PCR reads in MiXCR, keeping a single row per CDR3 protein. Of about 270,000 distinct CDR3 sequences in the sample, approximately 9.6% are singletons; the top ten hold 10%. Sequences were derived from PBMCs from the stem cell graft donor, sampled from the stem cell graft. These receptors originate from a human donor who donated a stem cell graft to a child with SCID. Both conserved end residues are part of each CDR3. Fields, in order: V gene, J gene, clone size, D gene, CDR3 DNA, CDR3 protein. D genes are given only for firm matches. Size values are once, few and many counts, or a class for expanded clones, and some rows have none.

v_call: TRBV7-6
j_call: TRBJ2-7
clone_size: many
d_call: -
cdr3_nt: TGTGCCAGCAGCCCGATACAGGGTTACGAGCAGTACTTC
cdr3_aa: CASSPIQGYEQYF

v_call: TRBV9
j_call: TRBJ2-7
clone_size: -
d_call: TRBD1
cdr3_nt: TGTGCCAGCAGCGCTCGGACAGGGGCCGAGCAGTACTTC
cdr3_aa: CASSARTGAEQYF

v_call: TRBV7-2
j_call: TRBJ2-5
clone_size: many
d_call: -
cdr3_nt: TGTGCCAGCAGGGGGGCGGTGTACCAAGAGACCCAGTACTTC
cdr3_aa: CASRGAVYQETQYF

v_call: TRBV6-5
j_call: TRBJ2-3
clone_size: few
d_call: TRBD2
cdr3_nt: TGTGCCAGCAACTCGCGGGGGGGCACGTATACGCAGTATTTT
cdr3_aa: CASNSRGGTYTQYF

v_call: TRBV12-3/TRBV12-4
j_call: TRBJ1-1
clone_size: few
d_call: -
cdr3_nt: TGTGCCAGCAGTTCCTCGGGGGCGCTCCACACTGAAGCTTTCTTT
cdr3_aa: CASSSSGALHTEAFF

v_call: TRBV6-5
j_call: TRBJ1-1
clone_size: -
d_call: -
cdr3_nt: TGTGCCAGCAGTTACTCCGGGACGAACACTGAAGCTTTCTTT
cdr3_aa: CASSYSGTNTEAFF

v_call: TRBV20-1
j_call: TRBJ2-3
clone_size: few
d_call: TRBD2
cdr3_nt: TGCAGTGCTAGGCCCATGCCGGGACTAGCGCGTGAAACAGATACGCAGTATTTT
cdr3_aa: CSARPMPGLARETDTQYF

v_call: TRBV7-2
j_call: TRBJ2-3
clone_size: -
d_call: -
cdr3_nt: TGTGCCAGCAGCTTAGGGGTGGATATCACAGATACGCAGTATTTT
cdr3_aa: CASSLGVDITDTQYF

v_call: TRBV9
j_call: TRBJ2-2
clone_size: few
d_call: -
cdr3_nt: TGTGCCAGCAGCGTAGAGGACTGGAACACCGGGGAGCTGTTTTTT
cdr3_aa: CASSVEDWNTGELFF

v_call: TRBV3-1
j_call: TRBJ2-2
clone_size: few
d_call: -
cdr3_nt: TGTGCCAGCAGCCCGGGACAACACACCGGGGAGCTGTTTTTT
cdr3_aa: CASSPGQHTGELFF

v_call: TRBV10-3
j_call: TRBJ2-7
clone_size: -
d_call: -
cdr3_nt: TGTGCCATCAGTGAACTCGGGGTGGCGTCGCAGTCGGGAGAGCACTACTTC
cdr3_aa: CAISELGVASQSGEHYF

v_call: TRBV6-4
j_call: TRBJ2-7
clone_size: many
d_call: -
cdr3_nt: TGTGCCAGCAGTCCAGACGGAGGGCTAGGGGAGCAGTACTTC
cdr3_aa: CASSPDGGLGEQYF

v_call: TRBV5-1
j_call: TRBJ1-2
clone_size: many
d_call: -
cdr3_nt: TGCGCCAGCAGCTTGGACGGGAACTATGGCTACACCTTC
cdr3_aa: CASSLDGNYGYTF

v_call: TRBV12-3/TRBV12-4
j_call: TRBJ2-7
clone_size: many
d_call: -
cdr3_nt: TGTGCCAGCGGGGAGGGGGGGTTCGAGCAGTACTTC
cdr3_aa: CASGEGGFEQYF

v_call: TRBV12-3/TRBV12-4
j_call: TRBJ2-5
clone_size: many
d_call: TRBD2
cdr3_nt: TGTGCCAGCAGTCCTCGAGCGGGGGCAGAGACCCAGTACTTC
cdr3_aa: CASSPRAGAETQYF

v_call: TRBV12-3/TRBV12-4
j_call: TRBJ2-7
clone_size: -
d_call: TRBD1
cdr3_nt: TGTGCCAGCAGAGCCGGGACAGCCTCCTACGAGCAGTACTTC
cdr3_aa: CASRAGTASYEQYF

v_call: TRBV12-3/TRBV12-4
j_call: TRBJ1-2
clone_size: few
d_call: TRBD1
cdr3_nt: TGTGCCAGCAGTTTAGCACAGGGGAGCTACACCTTC
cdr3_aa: CASSLAQGSYTF

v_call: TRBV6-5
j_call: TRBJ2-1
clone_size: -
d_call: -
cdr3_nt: TGTGCCAGCAGTACGGGGGCCAATGAGCAGTTCTTC
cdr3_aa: CASSTGANEQFF

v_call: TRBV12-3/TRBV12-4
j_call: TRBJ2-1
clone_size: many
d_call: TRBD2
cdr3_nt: TGTGCCAGCAGACGGGCTAGCGGGGGGGCCAACAATGAGCAGTTCTTC
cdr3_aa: CASRRASGGANNEQFF

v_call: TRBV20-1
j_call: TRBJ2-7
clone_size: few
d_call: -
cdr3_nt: TGCAGTGCTAGAGCGGGATACGAGCAGTACTTC
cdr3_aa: CSARAGYEQYF

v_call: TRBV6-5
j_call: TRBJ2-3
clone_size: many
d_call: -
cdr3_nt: TGTGCCAGCAGTTATTTGGGGTCAGATACGCAGTATTTT
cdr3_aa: CASSYLGSDTQYF

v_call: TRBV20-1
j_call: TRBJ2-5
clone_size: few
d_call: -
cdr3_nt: TGCAGTGCTAGAGATCCAGAGTTAGTCAGCGGGGCAGGGGCCCAGTACTTC
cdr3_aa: CSARDPELVSGAGAQYF

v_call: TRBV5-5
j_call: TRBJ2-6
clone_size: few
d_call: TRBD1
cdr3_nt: TGTGCCAGCAGCTTGCGGACAGGGAGCGGGGCCAACGTCCTGACTTTC
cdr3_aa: CASSLRTGSGANVLTF

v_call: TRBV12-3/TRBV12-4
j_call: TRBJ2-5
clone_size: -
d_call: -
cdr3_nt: TGTGCCAGCAGTAAGACTAGTTTAGTGGAGACCCAGTACTTC
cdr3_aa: CASSKTSLVETQYF

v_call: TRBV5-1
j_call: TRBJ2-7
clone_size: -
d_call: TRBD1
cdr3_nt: TGCGCCAGCAGCTCGGGACAGGGTACATGGGAGCAGTACTTC
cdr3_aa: CASSSGQGTWEQYF

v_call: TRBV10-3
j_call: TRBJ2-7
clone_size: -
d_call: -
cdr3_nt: TGTGCCATCGGGGGGGGCCAAGAGCAGTACTTC
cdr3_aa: CAIGGGQEQYF

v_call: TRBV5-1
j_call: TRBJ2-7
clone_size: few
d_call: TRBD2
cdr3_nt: TGCGCCAGCAGCTTGGTCGCTAGCGGCCACTACGAGCAGTACTTC
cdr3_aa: CASSLVASGHYEQYF

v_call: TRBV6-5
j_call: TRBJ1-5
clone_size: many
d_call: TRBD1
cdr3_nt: TGTGCCAGCAGAGGACAGGGTGGAAATAGCAATCAGCCCCAGCATTTT
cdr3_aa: CASRGQGGNSNQPQHF

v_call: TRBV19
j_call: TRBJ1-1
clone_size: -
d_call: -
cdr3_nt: TGTGCCAGTAGTTCCTCTGGGCTTTCGAACACTGAAGCTTTCTTT
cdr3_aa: CASSSSGLSNTEAFF

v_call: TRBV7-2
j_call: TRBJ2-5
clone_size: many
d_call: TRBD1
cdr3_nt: TGTGCCAGCAGTCTTACAGGGGGAGAGACCCAGTACTTC
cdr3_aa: CASSLTGGETQYF

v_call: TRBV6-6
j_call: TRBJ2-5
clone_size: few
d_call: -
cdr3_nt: TGTGCCAGCACCCCTACGCGTCAAGAGACCCAGTACTTC
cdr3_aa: CASTPTRQETQYF

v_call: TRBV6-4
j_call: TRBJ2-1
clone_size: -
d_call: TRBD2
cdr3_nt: TGTGCCAGCAGTGACACTAGCGGGGGGAATGAGCAGTTCTTC
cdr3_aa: CASSDTSGGNEQFF

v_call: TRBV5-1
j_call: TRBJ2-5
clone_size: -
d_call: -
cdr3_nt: TGCGCCAGCACCTCCAGGTGGCCCCCCTTAGAGACCCAGTACTTC
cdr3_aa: CASTSRWPPLETQYF

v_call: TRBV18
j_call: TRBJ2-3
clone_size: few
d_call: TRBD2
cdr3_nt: TGTGCCAGCTCACCCACCGCGGGAGGGACCACAGATACGCAGTATTTT
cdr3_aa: CASSPTAGGTTDTQYF

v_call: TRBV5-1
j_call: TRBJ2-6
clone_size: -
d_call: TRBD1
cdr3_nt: TGCGCCAGCAGCTTGGCTTTGCAGGGGGTGGCCAACGTCCTGACTTTC
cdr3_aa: CASSLALQGVANVLTF

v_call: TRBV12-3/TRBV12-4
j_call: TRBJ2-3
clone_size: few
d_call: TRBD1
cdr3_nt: TGTGCCAGCACCGTTAAGGGGACAGGGTACACAGATACGCAGTATTTT
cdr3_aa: CASTVKGTGYTDTQYF

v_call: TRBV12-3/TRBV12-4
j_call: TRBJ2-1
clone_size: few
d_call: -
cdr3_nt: TGTGCCAGCAGTTTGACGACCTCCCCGGAGAATGAGCAGTTCTTC
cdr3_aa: CASSLTTSPENEQFF

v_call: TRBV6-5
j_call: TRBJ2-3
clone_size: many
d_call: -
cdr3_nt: TGTGCCAGCAGTTACTCCGGCGGTACTAGCACAGATACGCAGTATTTT
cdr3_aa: CASSYSGGTSTDTQYF

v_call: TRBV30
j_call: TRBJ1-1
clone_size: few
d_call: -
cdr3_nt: TGTGCCTGGAGTGTATTTGGCCGGCCCACTGAAGCTTTCTTT
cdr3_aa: CAWSVFGRPTEAFF

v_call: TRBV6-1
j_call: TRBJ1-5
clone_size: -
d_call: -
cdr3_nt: TGTGCCAGCAGTGGGAGGCAGGGAGAGAATAGCAATCAGCCCCAGCATTTT
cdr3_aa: CASSGRQGENSNQPQHF

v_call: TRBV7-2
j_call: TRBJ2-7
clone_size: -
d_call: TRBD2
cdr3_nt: TGTGCCAGCAGCAAACCTGGACTAGCGGGGGGACACTACGAGCAGTACTTC
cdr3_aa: CASSKPGLAGGHYEQYF

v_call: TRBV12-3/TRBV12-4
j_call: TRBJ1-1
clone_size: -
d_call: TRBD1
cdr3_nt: TGTGCCAGCAGTCCCGGGACAGGTAGTAGAACTGAAGCTTTCTTT
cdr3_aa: CASSPGTGSRTEAFF

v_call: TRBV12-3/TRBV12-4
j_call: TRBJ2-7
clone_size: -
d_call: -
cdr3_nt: TGTGCCAGCAGTACACACTACAGGGTCCCCAACTACGAGCAGTACTTC
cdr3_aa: CASSTHYRVPNYEQYF

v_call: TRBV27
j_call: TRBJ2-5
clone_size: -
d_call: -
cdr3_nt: TGTGCCAGCAGCAACCGGGACCATTCGGAGACCCAGTACTTC
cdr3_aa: CASSNRDHSETQYF

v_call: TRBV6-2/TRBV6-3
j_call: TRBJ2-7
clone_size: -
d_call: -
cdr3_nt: TGTGCCAGCAGTTACGTTCAGGGTTACGAGCAGTACTTC
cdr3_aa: CASSYVQGYEQYF

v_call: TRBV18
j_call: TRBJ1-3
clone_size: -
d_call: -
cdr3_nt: TGTGCCAGCTCACCACCGGGGAGATCTGGAAACACCATATATTTT
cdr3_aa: CASSPPGRSGNTIYF

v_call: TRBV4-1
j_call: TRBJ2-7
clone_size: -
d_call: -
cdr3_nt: TGCGCCAGCAGCCAAGATGGGGACTACGAGCAGTACTTC
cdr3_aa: CASSQDGDYEQYF

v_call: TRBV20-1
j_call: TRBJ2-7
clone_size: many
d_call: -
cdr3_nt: TGCAGTGCTAGAGGAACATACGAGCAGTACTTC
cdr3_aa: CSARGTYEQYF

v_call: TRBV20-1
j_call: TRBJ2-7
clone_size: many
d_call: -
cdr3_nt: TGCAGTGCTAGGGCCTTGCGGGGCCTGACCTACGAGCAGTACTTC
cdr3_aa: CSARALRGLTYEQYF

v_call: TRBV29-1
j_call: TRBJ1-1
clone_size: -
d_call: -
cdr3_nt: TGCAGCGTTGCCCTGTCGAACACTGAAGCTTTCTTT
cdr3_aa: CSVALSNTEAFF

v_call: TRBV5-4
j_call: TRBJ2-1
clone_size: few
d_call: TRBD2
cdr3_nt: TGTGCCAGCAGCTTGGCCGGGGCTGGGCGGGGGTCCAATGAGCAGTTCTTC
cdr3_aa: CASSLAGAGRGSNEQFF

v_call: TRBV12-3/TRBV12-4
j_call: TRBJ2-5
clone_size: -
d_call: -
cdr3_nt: TGTGCCAGCAGTTTAGGTCGGTCGGGGAGTAGCCAAGAGACCCAGTACTTC
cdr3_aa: CASSLGRSGSSQETQYF